The 18 T cell receptor beta chains below were found in one sample sequenced in a study of T cell repertoires and HLA-DP antigens. TCRdb's copy holds only in-frame clones and misses some; the assay was immunoSEQ multiplex PCR. The repertoire holds approximately 110,000 clones, over 90% seen once, with about 0.3% in the top ten. These TCRs' antigens remain unknown. The source material was CD4+ T cells from PBMCs. The receptor source for this set is a woman under 30 in good health and CMV-seronegative.

Here the CDR3 reads CASTTVNEQFF. The CDR3 region has the DNA TGTGCCAGCACGACTGTCAATGAGCAGTTCTTC. The rearrangement uses TRBV2 and TRBJ2-1; no clear D. Germline V gene data show CDR1 as SNHLY and CDR2 as FYNNEI. This CDR3 region has 11 residues. Trimming left V 7 bases short and J 6 bases short, with 7 bases between.

The CDR3 protein is CASSFPTGQGNNQPQHF. CDR3 in DNA: TGTGCCAGCAGTTTCCCCACCGGACAGGGTAACAATCAGCCCCAGCATTTT. The rearrangement uses TRBV28 and TRBJ1-5, with 8 bases that match TRBD1. The J segment lost 3 bases and the V segment lost 3 bases, leaving 10 bases of the junction unmatched. This CDR3 is 17 amino acids long. The germline V gene has CDR1 MDHEN and CDR2 SYDVKM.

In nucleotides, the CDR3 is TGTGCCAGCAGTTTCGGGAGGGGATCGAGGGGCTACACCTTC. This gives the protein CASSFGRGSRGYTF. This chain links TRBV28 with TRBJ1-2, with D possibly matching TRBD1 (5 bases). V lost 3 bases and J lost 8, with 16 bases in between. The germline V gene has CDR1 MDHEN and CDR2 SYDVKM. CDR3 length: 14 amino acids.

The V call is TRBV7-9, the J call TRBJ2-2, with unresolved D. V lost 6 bases to trimming and J lost 1 base, with 21 bases between them. Germline values: CDR1 SEHNR, CDR2 FQNEAQ (reference sequence). CDR3 length: 18 residues. CDR3 bases: TGTGCCAGCAGAATAGTGAGTCCACGGAATCGGAACACCGGGGAGCTGTTTTTT. This sequence encodes CASRIVSPRNRNTGELFF.

This sequence joins TRBV7-9 and TRBJ1-2; D is unresolved. This CDR3 contains 13 residues. The V gene lost 5 bases and the J gene lost 4 bases, with 11 bases spanning the gap. Germline CDR1 SEHNR, CDR2 FQNEAQ (reference sequence). The CDR3 DNA reads TGTGCCAGCAGCAACCAGGCCGCCTATGGCTACACCTTC. This translates into CASSNQAAYGYTF.

The chain carries TRBV29-1 and TRBJ2-1; 14 nucleotides align to TRBD2. V lost 4 bases and J lost 9; bases outside the gene matches: 5. Germline V gene sequence: CDR1 SQVTM, CDR2 ANQGSEA. This CDR3 is built from 14 residues. CDR3 sequence: CSVVGLAGVVEQFF. The CDR3 DNA is TGCAGCGTTGTGGGACTAGCGGGAGTAGTTGAGCAGTTCTTC.

A single count supports this clone. This chain uses TRBV25-1 with TRBJ1-2; no definite D call. The V gene's germline CDR1 is MGHDK and CDR2 SYGVNS. The CDR3 sequence is 14 residues long. V was clipped by 2 bases and J by 0 bases, with 7 bases between them. Here the CDR3 DNA reads TGTGCCAGCAGTGAACTTTACACTAACTATGGCTACACCTTC. This encodes CASSELYTNYGYTF.

The chain employs TRBV7-3 and TRBJ1-1, with D perhaps TRBD1 (5 bases). CDR1 SGHTA and CDR2 FQGTGA come from the germline V gene. Trimming removed 3 bases at V and 0 bases at J, with 8 bases between. The CDR3 length is 14 residues. CDR3 amino acids: CASSLGLLNTEAFF. As DNA, the CDR3 is TGTGCCAGCAGCTTGGGACTCCTGAACACTGAAGCTTTCTTT.

This clone was recorded only once. The chain employs TRBV28 and TRBJ2-6, with 8 nucleotides matching TRBD1. The CDR3 is made up of 21 amino acids. J gave up 0 bases and V 3 bases, and 16 bases lay outside the gene matches. The germline V gene has CDR1 MDHEN and CDR2 SYDVKM. CDR3 sequence: CASSFDVGDRTFPSGANVLTF. The CDR3 coding sequence is TGTGCCAGCAGTTTTGACGTCGGGGACAGGACTTTTCCCTCTGGGGCCAACGTCCTGACTTTC.

This clone was recorded only once. Here the CDR3 reads CASRPTPGTGSYTF. CDR3 in DNA: TGTGCCAGCAGACCTACTCCCGGGACAGGGTCATACACCTTC. The chain employs TRBV6-5 and TRBJ1-2, with 9 bases aligning to TRBD1. Germline CDR1 and CDR2: MNHEY and SVGAGI. V lost 6 bases to trimming and J lost 11 bases; unmatched junction nucleotides: 13. The CDR3 is made up of 14 amino acids.

This chain links TRBV6-5 with TRBJ1-2; D is ambiguous. The germline V gene encodes CDR1 MNHEY and CDR2 SVGAGI. V shed 5 bases and J shed 8 bases, with 12 bases lying between them. This CDR3 contains 12 residues. This CDR3 reads CASSLLAQGYTF. The CDR3 coding sequence is TGTGCCAGCAGTCTACTAGCTCAGGGCTACACCTTC.

This chain uses TRBV2 with TRBJ2-2, with TRBD1 as a possible D gene (5 bases). This CDR3 contains 15 residues. V lost 2 bases to trimming and J lost 6 bases, with 13 bases between them. Germline assignment: CDR1 SNHLY and CDR2 FYNNEI. The CDR3 protein is CASSEREGRAGELFF. CDR3 bases: TGTGCCAGCAGTGAAAGGGAAGGCAGGGCCGGGGAGCTGTTTTTT.

This clone was seen more than once but under ten times. The CDR3 spells CASSPPSRPGKEGQPQHF. The DNA for the CDR3 is TGTGCCAGCTCACCACCGTCCCGACCAGGTAAAGAGGGTCAGCCCCAGCATTTT. The chain combines TRBV18 with TRBJ1-5; D is unclear. The CDR3 has 18 amino acids. Germline values: CDR1 KGHSH, CDR2 LQKENI. Between the trimmed V and J ends, which lost 0 bases and 6 bases, there was a span of 21 bases.

The chain carries TRBV28 and TRBJ1-2, with a weak D call TRBD1 (5 bases). CDR1 and CDR2 from the germline V gene are MDHEN and SYDVKM. V was shortened by 7 bases and J by 5 bases, with 23 bases between the two germline ends. This CDR3 has 16 amino acids. The DNA of the CDR3 is TGTGCCAGCATCCCGCACCCCCCCAGGGAGAGGTATGGCTACACCTTC. It specifies CASIPHPPRERYGYTF.

This sequence joins TRBV29-1 and TRBJ1-2, with TRBD1 as a possible D gene (5 bases). There are 14 residues in the CDR3. CDR1 is SQVTM and CDR2 is ANQGSEA in the germline V gene. The V and J ends lost 2 bases and 4 bases respectively, with 14 bases between them. CDR3 DNA sequence: TGCAGCGTTGAAAGTGCGAAGGGGACCTATGGCTACACCTTC. Its protein is CSVESAKGTYGYTF. The full variable domain, its missing parts supplied by reference TRBV29-1 and TRBJ1-2, is SAVISQKPSRDICQRGTSLTIQCQVDSQVTMMFWYRQQPGQSLTLIATANQGSEATYESGFVIDKFPISRPNLTFSTLTVSNMSPEDSSIYLCSVESAKGTYGYTFGSGTRLTVV.

This clone was counted a few times. The J gene is TRBJ1-3, the V gene TRBV7-9, with a tentative D call TRBD1 (6 bases). Germline-derived CDR1 and CDR2 are SEHNR and FQNEAQ (reference sequence). Trimming took 5 bases from V and 0 from J, leaving 23 bases between them. This CDR3 contains 19 residues. The CDR3 coding sequence is TGTGCCAGCAGCCCAATAAAAGGGGGACCGAAGAGCTCTGGAAACACCATATATTTT. It encodes CASSPIKGGPKSSGNTIYF.

The rearrangement joins TRBV7-2 to TRBJ2-3, with TRBD2 as a possible D gene (6 bases). V lost 5 bases and J 6 bases, leaving 15 bases between the germline ends. The germline CDR1 and CDR2 sequences are SGHTA and FQGNSA. The CDR3 consists of 14 residues. CDR3 nucleotide sequence: TGTGCCAGCAGCGCGACTAGTCCCCAGGATACGCAGTATTTT. Translation: CASSATSPQDTQYF. The complete variable domain, with remaining parts taken from reference TRBV7-2 and TRBJ2-3, reads GAGVSQSPSNKVTEKGKDVELRCDPISGHTALYWYRQSLGQGLEFLIYFQGNSAPDKSGLPSDRFSAERTGGSVSTLTIQRTQQEDSAVYLCASSATSPQDTQYFGPGTRLTVL.

The chain uses TRBV19 and TRBJ2-5; 9 nucleotides align to TRBD2. V shed 3 bases and J 1 base; nucleotides not matched to a gene: 6. The germline gives CDR1 LNHDA, CDR2 SQIVND (reference sequence). The CDR3 sequence is 16 residues long. The chain's CDR3 is CASSIAAGGFQETQYF. For the CDR3, the DNA is TGTGCCAGTAGTATTGCAGCGGGGGGTTTCCAAGAGACCCAGTACTTC. Full variable domain (missing parts from reference TRBV19 and TRBJ2-5): DGGITQSPKYLFRKEGQNVTLSCEQNLNHDAMYWYRQDPGQGLRLIYYSQIVNDFQKGDIAEGYSVSREKKESFPLTVTSAQKNPTAFYLCASSIAAGGFQETQYFGPGTRLLVL.